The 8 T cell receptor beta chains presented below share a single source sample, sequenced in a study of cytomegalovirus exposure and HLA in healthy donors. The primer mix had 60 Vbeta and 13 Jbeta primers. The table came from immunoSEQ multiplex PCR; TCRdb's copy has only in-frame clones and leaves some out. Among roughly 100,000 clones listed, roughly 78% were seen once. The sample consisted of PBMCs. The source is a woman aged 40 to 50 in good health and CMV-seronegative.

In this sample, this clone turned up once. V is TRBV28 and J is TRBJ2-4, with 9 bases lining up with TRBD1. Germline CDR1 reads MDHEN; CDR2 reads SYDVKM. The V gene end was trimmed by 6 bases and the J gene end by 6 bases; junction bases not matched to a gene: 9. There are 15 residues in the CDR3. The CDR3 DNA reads TGTGCCAGCAGCCCGGGACAGGGATATCGAAACATTCAGTACTTC. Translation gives CASSPGQGYRNIQYF. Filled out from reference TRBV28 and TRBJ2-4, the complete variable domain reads DVKVTQSSRYLVKRTGEKVFLECVQDMDHENMFWYRQDPGLGLRLIYFSYDVKMKEKGDIPEGYSVSREKKERFSLILESASTNQTSMYLCASSPGQGYRNIQYFGAGTRLSVL.

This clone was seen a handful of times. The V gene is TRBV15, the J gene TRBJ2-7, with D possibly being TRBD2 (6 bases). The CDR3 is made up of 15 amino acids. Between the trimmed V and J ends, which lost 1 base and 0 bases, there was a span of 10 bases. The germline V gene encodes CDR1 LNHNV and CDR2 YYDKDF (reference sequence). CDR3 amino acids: CATSRVGGISYEQYF. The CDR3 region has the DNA TGTGCCACCAGCAGAGTCGGCGGGATCTCCTACGAGCAGTACTTC.

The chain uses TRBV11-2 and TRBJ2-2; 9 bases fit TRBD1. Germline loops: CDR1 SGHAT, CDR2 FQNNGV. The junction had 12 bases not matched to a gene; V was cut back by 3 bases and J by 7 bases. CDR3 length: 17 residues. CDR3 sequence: CASSFRGTGNFGGELFF. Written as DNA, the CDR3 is TGTGCCAGCAGCTTTCGCGGGACAGGGAATTTCGGCGGGGAGCTGTTTTTT.

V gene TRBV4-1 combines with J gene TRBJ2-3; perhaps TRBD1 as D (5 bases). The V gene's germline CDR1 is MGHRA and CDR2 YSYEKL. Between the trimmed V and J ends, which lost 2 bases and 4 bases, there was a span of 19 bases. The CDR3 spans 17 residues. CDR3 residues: CASSQYFGQGGSDTQYF. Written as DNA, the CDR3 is TGCGCCAGCAGCCAATATTTCGGGCAGGGTGGTTCAGATACGCAGTATTTT.

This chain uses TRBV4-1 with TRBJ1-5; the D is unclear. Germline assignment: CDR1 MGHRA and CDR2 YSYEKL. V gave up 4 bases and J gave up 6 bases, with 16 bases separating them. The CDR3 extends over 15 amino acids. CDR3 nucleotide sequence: TGCGCCAGCAGCCCGACGGCGGCCCGCACTCAGCCCCAGCATTTT. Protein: CASSPTAARTQPQHF.

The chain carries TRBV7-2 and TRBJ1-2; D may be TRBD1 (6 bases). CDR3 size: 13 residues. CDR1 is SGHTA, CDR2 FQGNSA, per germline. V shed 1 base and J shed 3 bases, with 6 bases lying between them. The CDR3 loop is CASSLDRDYGYTF. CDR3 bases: TGTGCCAGCAGCTTAGACAGGGACTATGGCTACACCTTC.

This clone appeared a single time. This chain's CDR3 is CASRPIEGEKLFF. In DNA form, the CDR3 reads TGTGCCAGCAGACCCATCGAGGGAGAAAAACTGTTTTTT. J is TRBJ1-4 and V is TRBV28; D is ambiguous. The CDR3 runs 13 residues. Germline assignment: CDR1 MDHEN and CDR2 SYDVKM. Trimming took off 6 bases at V and 8 bases at J, with 13 bases between the two ends.

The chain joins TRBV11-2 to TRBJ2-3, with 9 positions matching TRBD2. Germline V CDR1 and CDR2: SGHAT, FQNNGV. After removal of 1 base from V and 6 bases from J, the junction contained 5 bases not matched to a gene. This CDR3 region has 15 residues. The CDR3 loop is CASSLVALAGDTQYF. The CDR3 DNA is TGTGCCAGCAGCTTAGTAGCCCTAGCGGGGGATACGCAGTATTTT.